The clone carrying this T cell receptor (beta chain) appeared a single time. This same CDR3 is encoded by further DNA sequences in the sample. The record originates from a study of shared clonotypes between healthy human individuals. Clones were sequenced by immunoSEQ multiplex PCR, and TCRdb holds only the in-frame ones, with some missing. The profile shows some 1 million clones, under 80% of them singletons. The sample consisted of memory CD4+ T cells sorted from blood. This sample's subset: CD45RA-negative fraction. The origin of this receptor is a young man in good health.

As DNA, the CDR3 is TGTGCCAGCTCACCCTCCGGACAGGGCATGAACACTGAAGCTTTCTTT. It translates to CASSPSGQGMNTEAFF. The chain combines TRBV18 with TRBJ1-1, with 8 bases fitting TRBD1. This CDR3 comprises 16 residues. CDR1 KGHSH and CDR2 LQKENI come from the germline V gene. V lost 3 bases and J lost 0; bases outside the gene matches: 6.